One and the same sample provided the 29 T cell receptor beta chains below, sequenced in a study of blood T cells in healthy people across ages. A second PCR of roughly 7 to 11 cycles used a sample-barcoded 5' primer and a J-beta primer mix. One entry per CDR3 protein, called by TCRdb with MiXCR from the 5' RACE reads. The sample holds over 1,500,000 distinct CDR3 sequences, 35% to 50% seen once. Source material: blood. The source is a human donor in good health.

This chain connects TRBV4-1 to TRBJ2-4, with D perhaps matching TRBD1 or TRBD2 (5 bases each). The J call is in doubt because the DNA end fits TRBJ2-7 better. The CDR3 has 16 amino acids. CDR1 is MGHRA and CDR2 is YSYEKL in the germline V gene. For the CDR3, the DNA is TGCGCCAGCAGCCTACGTCCCGGGACGGACGACTACGAGCAGTACTTC. Amino acids: CASSLRPGTDDYEQYF.

V usage is TRBV29-1 and J usage is TRBJ2-1; TRBD2 agrees at 11 bases. Germline V CDR1 and CDR2: SQVTM, ANQGSEA. J lost 11 bases, V lost 5 bases, and 8 bases had no gene match. The CDR3 runs 13 residues. The CDR3 DNA is TGCAGCGTTAAAGCTACTAGCGGGGGCCAGCAGTTCTTC. Residues: CSVKATSGGQQFF.

V usage is TRBV27 and J usage is TRBJ2-7, with unresolved D. The CDR3 spans 11 residues. Germline V gene data show CDR1 as MNHEY and CDR2 as SMNVEV (reference sequence). Trimming left V 8 bases short and J 7 bases short, with 12 bases between. CDR3 residues: CASGPRREQYF. CDR3 nucleotides: TGTGCCAGCGGTCCGAGGAGAGAGCAGTACTTC.

The gene calls are TRBV6-6 and TRBJ2-7, with D hard to call. Between the trimmed V and J ends, which lost 7 bases and 6 bases, there was a span of 10 bases. The CDR3 is 11 amino acids. Germline V gene data show CDR1 as MNHNY and CDR2 as SVGAGI (reference sequence). DNA for the CDR3: TGTGCCAGCAAGGAGAGAGGCGAGCAGTACTTC. Translation: CASKERGEQYF.

A few counts support this clonotype. The V and J genes are TRBV27 and TRBJ1-4; perhaps TRBD1 as D (6 bases). Trimming took 0 bases from V and 6 from J, leaving 11 bases between them. The CDR3 contains 15 residues. Germline loops: CDR1 MNHEY, CDR2 SMNVEV (reference sequence). The CDR3 loop is CASSLSRGAYEKLFF. DNA for the CDR3: TGTGCCAGCAGTTTATCCAGGGGAGCTTATGAAAAACTGTTTTTT.

The table lists this clonotype with a count of one. Its ends do not fully match the called genes, so a read error is possible. The V call is TRBV29-1, the J call TRBJ1-1; D gene uncertain. CDR3 length equals 15 residues. Germline values: CDR1 SQVTM, CDR2 ANQGSEA. The CDR3 sequence: CSVERRLARNTEAFF. In nucleotides, the CDR3 is TGCAGTGTTGAAAGACGACTAGCTCGGAACACTGAAGCTTTCTTT.

This clonotype was observed a handful of times. V gene TRBV28 combines with J gene TRBJ2-7, with 8 bases lining up with TRBD1. CDR1 is MDHEN, CDR2 SYDVKM, per germline. Trimming removed 6 bases from V and 6 bases from J; junction bases left unmatched: 7. The CDR3 consists of 13 residues. Written as DNA, the CDR3 is TGTGCCAGCAGGGAGACAGGGGTGCCCGAGCAGTACTTC. It translates to CASRETGVPEQYF.

The CDR3 loop reads CASTGSVQETQYF. The CDR3 DNA follows: TGTGCCAGCACGGGCAGCGTACAAGAGACCCAGTACTTC. The chain links TRBV2 to TRBJ2-5; D is uncertain. V lost 7 bases and J lost 2, with 11 bases in between. In germline, CDR1 is SNHLY, CDR2 FYNNEI. This CDR3 comprises 13 residues.

The chain couples TRBV15 to TRBJ2-7, with 10 bases matching TRBD1. The CDR3 loop spans 16 amino acids. The trim removed 5 bases at V and 3 bases at J, leaving 10 bases unmatched. Germline lookup yields CDR1 LNHNV and CDR2 YYDKDF (reference sequence). The CDR3 loop is CATSGRQGAIDYEQYF. CDR3 DNA: TGTGCCACCAGCGGGAGACAGGGGGCGATCGACTACGAGCAGTACTTC. Full variable domain (rest looked up from reference TRBV15 and TRBJ2-7): DAMVIQNPRYQVTQFGKPVTLSCSQTLNHNVMYWYQQKSSQAPKLLFHYYDKDFNNEADTPDNFQSRRPNTSFCFLDIRSPGLGDTAMYLCATSGRQGAIDYEQYFGPGTRLTVT.

On this clonotype: Its ends do not fully match the called genes, so a read error is possible. V and J are TRBV7-6 and TRBJ2-3; perhaps TRBD2 as D (6 bases). Germline loops: CDR1 SGHVS, CDR2 FNYEAQ. The CDR3 covers 14 residues. The CDR3 protein is CAGSFLGGEDTQYF. For the CDR3, the DNA is TGTGCCGGCAGCTTCTTGGGAGGCGAAGATACGCAGTATTTT.

The V call is TRBV20-1, the J call TRBJ2-3; TRBD2 might be the D (5 bases). The CDR3 loop spans 15 amino acids. Germline V gene sequence: CDR1 DFQATT, CDR2 SNEGSKA (reference sequence). Trimming removed 3 bases from V and 2 bases from J, with 15 bases in between. For the CDR3, the DNA is TGCAGTGCTAGCTCTCTAGCTGTGAACACAGATACGCAGTATTTT. Residues: CSASSLAVNTDTQYF.

The chain combines TRBV29-1 with TRBJ2-5, with a weak D call TRBD1 (6 bases). With the DNA end fitting TRBJ2-7 better, the J assignment may be wrong. The length of the CDR3 is 13 residues. Germline loops: CDR1 SQVTM, CDR2 ANQGSEA. CDR3 nucleotide sequence: TGCAGCGTGGGTTACCCGGACAGACACGAGCAGTACTTC. Translating gives CSVGYPDRHEQYF.

The J gene is TRBJ2-3, the V gene TRBV24-1; TRBD1 aligns across 8 bases. V lost 0 bases, J lost 5 bases, and 6 bases stayed unmatched. In germline, CDR1 is KGHDR, CDR2 SFDVKD. The CDR3 sequence is 16 residues long. CDR3 sequence reads: CATSDLRRGQGDTQYF. CDR3 coding DNA: TGTGCCACCAGTGATTTGCGCAGGGGGCAAGGAGATACGCAGTATTTT.

The chain carries TRBV7-9 and TRBJ2-3; D possibly uses TRBD1 or TRBD2 (5 bases each). The CDR3 loop spans 17 amino acids. Looked up from germline, CDR1 is SEHNR and CDR2 is FQNEAQ (reference sequence). V lost 5 bases to trimming and J lost 10 bases, with 28 bases between them. CDR3 sequence reads: CASSPQQENPHGDAQYF. In nucleotides, the CDR3 is TGTGCCAGCAGCCCACAACAGGAGAACCCACACGGGGATGCGCAGTATTTT. Supplemented by reference TRBV7-9 and TRBJ2-3, the full variable domain reads DTGVSQNPRHKITKRGQNVTFRCDPISEHNRLYWYRQTLGQGPEFLTYFQNEAQLEKSRLLSDRFSAERPKGSFSTLEIQRTEQGDSAMYLCASSPQQENPHGDAQYFGPGTRLTVL.

CDR3 sequence reads: CASSGRASDHNEQFF. The CDR3 coding sequence is TGTGCCAGCTCAGGGAGGGCCAGCGATCACAATGAGCAGTTCTTC. V is TRBV18 and J is TRBJ2-1; the match to TRBD2 covers 7 bases. V was clipped by 5 bases and J by 5 bases; unmatched bases: 9. The CDR3 is 15 amino acids. Germline V gene lookup returns CDR1 KGHSH and CDR2 LQKENI.

The chain employs TRBV12-3 or TRBV12-4 and TRBJ2-5; maybe TRBD1 (6 bases). There are 15 residues in the CDR3. V was trimmed by 3 bases and J by 1 base, leaving 12 bases between them. For the CDR3, the DNA is TGTGCCAGCAGTTTCGCGACAGGAACCCAAGAGACCCAGTACTTC. It encodes CASSFATGTQETQYF.

This clonotype was found a few times. This chain links TRBV2 with TRBJ2-3, with D possibly matching TRBD2 (5 bases). Germline CDR1 SNHLY, CDR2 FYNNEI. The CDR3 covers 13 residues. V dropped 6 bases and J dropped 9 bases, with 16 bases sitting between them. Written as DNA, the CDR3 is TGTGCCAGCAGAGACCCTAGCAATGACACGCAGTATTTT. It translates to CASRDPSNDTQYF.

This clonotype was found once. The junction and the germline gene differ at one end; a read error may be behind it. This chain uses TRBV7-2 with TRBJ1-5; D is ambiguous. Germline V gives CDR1 SGHTA, CDR2 FQGNSA. The CDR3 runs 14 residues. CDR3 sequence (DNA): TGTGCCAGCAGCTTATTCGGGATTAATCAGCCCCGGCATTTT. As protein: CASSLFGINQPRHF.

CDR3 sequence (DNA): TGTGCCAGCAGCTACCGACAGACCCAAGGAGGGTACAATGAGCAGTTCTTC. Its protein is CASSYRQTQGGYNEQFF. The chain is built from TRBV7-9 and TRBJ2-1; possibly TRBD2 for D (6 bases). From germline, CDR1 is SEHNR and CDR2 FQNEAQ (reference sequence). CDR3 length equals 17 residues. V lost 4 bases, J lost 4 bases, and 20 bases lay in between.

This chain joins TRBV30 and TRBJ2-6, with D unclear. This CDR3 comprises 16 residues. Germline-derived CDR1 and CDR2 are GTSNPN and SVGIG (reference sequence). The V and J ends lost 0 bases and 2 bases respectively, with 11 bases between them. CDR3 sequence reads: CAWSVLPGPGANVLTF. CDR3 nucleotide sequence: TGTGCCTGGAGTGTACTGCCGGGCCCTGGGGCCAACGTCCTGACTTTC.

The rearrangement joins TRBV7-2 to TRBJ2-1, with TRBD1 matching 8 bases. Per germline, CDR1 SGHTA and CDR2 FQGNSA. The CDR3 has 14 amino acids. The J segment lost 4 bases and the V segment lost 5 bases, leaving 4 bases of the junction unmatched. The CDR3 bases are TGTGCCAGCAGCCGGGACAGGTTTTACAATGAGCAGTTCTTC. It codes for CASSRDRFYNEQFF.

The V and J genes are TRBV4-3 and TRBJ2-3; 9 bases agree with TRBD2. V shed 0 bases and J 7 bases; nucleotides not matched to a gene: 11. There are 17 residues in the CDR3. CDR1 is LGHNA, CDR2 YSLEER, per germline. The CDR3 reads CASSQETSGPIWNTQYF. The CDR3 nucleotides read TGCGCCAGCAGCCAAGAGACTAGCGGCCCTATTTGGAATACGCAGTATTTT.

This chain joins TRBV11-2 and TRBJ2-4; TRBD2 might be the D (6 bases). Germline V CDR1 and CDR2: SGHAT, FQNNGV. V lost 2 bases, J lost 4 bases, and 15 bases lay in between. CDR3 length: 16 amino acids. This chain's CDR3 is CASSLLHGSVKNIQYF. CDR3 coding DNA: TGTGCCAGCAGCTTACTCCACGGGAGTGTTAAAAACATTCAGTACTTC.

This clonotype turned up a few times. The rearrangement uses TRBV6-2 or TRBV6-3 and TRBJ1-1; D possibly corresponds to TRBD1 (5 bases). Germline V CDR1 and CDR2: MNHEY, SVGEGT. CDR3 size: 14 residues. Trimming shortened V by 2 bases and J by 5 bases, and 12 bases separated the two germline ends. The CDR3 loop reads CASSYAGRGTEAFF. The CDR3 DNA follows: TGTGCCAGCAGTTACGCGGGGCGGGGGACTGAAGCTTTCTTT.

The CDR3 nucleotides are TGTGCCAGCAGCTCCCTCGGAGGGAACAGCTACACCTTC. Amino acids: CASSSLGGNSYTF. The genes are TRBV7-2 and TRBJ1-2; D gene ambiguous. CDR1 is SGHTA, CDR2 FQGNSA, per germline. This CDR3 spans 13 amino acids. The V end was cut by 4 bases, the J end by 9 bases, with 15 bases between.

V gene TRBV13 combines with J gene TRBJ1-2, with 7 bases that match TRBD1. With 5 bases clipped from V and 8 bases from J, the junction kept 8 bases outside the gene matches. In germline, CDR1 is PRHDT, CDR2 FYEKMQ (reference sequence). CDR3 length equals 13 residues. The CDR3 reads CASSTRQGRGYTF. The CDR3 DNA is TGTGCCAGCAGCACCCGACAGGGTCGGGGCTACACCTTC.

Of note for this clonotype: A much larger clone lies a single base off, so this may be a read error. The chain recombines TRBV6-6 with TRBJ2-3; D unresolved. Trimming took 8 bases from V and 6 from J, leaving 12 bases between them. The CDR3 spans 12 residues. Germline assignment: CDR1 MNHNY and CDR2 SVGAGI (reference sequence). The CDR3 loop is CASASPPDTQYF. CDR3 bases: TGTGCCAGCGCATCACCACCGGATACGCAGTATTTT.

This chain uses TRBV7-2 with TRBJ1-1, with no clear D. With 3 bases removed from V and 1 base from J, the gap between germline ends came to 12 bases. CDR3 length: 15 residues. Germline V gene data show CDR1 as SGHTA and CDR2 as FQGNSA. The CDR3 coding sequence is TGTGCCAGCAGCTTGAATTCTCTAACGAACACTGAAGCTTTCTTT. Translated, it gives CASSLNSLTNTEAFF.

With respect to this clonotype: Germline is not matched at one junction end, which may reflect a read error. The chain is built from TRBV2 and TRBJ2-4; D is possibly TRBD2 (7 bases). The assigned J gene may be wrong: the sequence end matches TRBJ2-5 better. This CDR3 is 15 amino acids long. Germline V gene data show CDR1 as SNHLY and CDR2 as FYNNEI. CDR3 loop: CAGSGRRGTQETQYF. CDR3 sequence (DNA): TGTGCCGGCAGTGGGAGGCGGGGGACACAAGAGACCCAGTACTTC.